There are a few counts of the clone carrying this TCR beta chain. Its specificity is not known. This sample stems from a study of T cells after yellow fever vaccination. Study findings and constraints: A large majority of primary-vaccination clones showed up again after the booster (approximately 95% CD4, around 90% CD8). Some clonotypes, a small share, were shared between CD4 and CD8 compartments. One caveat is that FACS-sorted repertoires could contain abundant clonotypes contaminating from the bulk population. A weaker secondary response peaked on day 5, the primary on day 15.

V lost 1 base to trimming and J lost 2 bases; unmatched junction nucleotides: 13. This CDR3 comprises 18 residues. In germline, CDR1 is SGHAT, CDR2 FQDESV (reference sequence). In TCRdb, the 5' RACE reads were re-called with MiXCR into one record per CDR3 protein. The data contain some 400,000 distinct CDR3 sequences, about 6% of them singletons. J is TRBJ2-7 and V is TRBV11-1; TRBD2 aligns across 8 bases. The sample in question was PBMCs, obtained 5 days after the yellow fever booster vaccination. This TCR was sampled from a young man who received the YFV17D yellow fever vaccine. In DNA form, the CDR3 reads TGTGCCAGCAGCTTAGTCCCCGTTCAACTAGCGGTCCCCTACGAGCAGTACTTC. This translates into CASSLVPVQLAVPYEQYF.